This T cell receptor beta chain came from a study of blood T cell repertoires in COVID-19 (TCRdb year 2020). A note on the overall study: The collaborator samples originated in the United States, Italy and Spain and spanned the acute and convalescent phases of COVID-19. The material from the prospective study consisted of cDNA or gDNA derived from T cells, B-cell-depleted T cells, or PBMCs. Subjects who had been exposed to COVID-19, were actively infected with it, or had recovered from it provided the deeply sampled blood TCRbeta repertoires that made up the dataset. The repertoires were released in a freely available public database intended as a resource for research on the immune response to SARS-CoV-2. Samples came from the ongoing ImmuneRACE study (first 160 participants) plus 1,254 subjects from 6 global collaborators. Sample metadata almost always included a de-identified subject ID, COVID-19 status, age in years and sex. HLA class I and class II types, where available, came from metadata supplied by the sample provider rather than from assay-based typing. Study-level results and caveats: The amount of clinical and demographic metadata varied by source and participant and was provided uncurated.

With regard to this clone: The clone's antigen remains unknown. Per-nucleotide qualities are absent, and no much larger clonotype sits a single base away.

Inclusive of the bounding cysteine and phenylalanine, the CDR3 is 12 residues long. Of all the DNA, just the CDR3 is kept, 36 bases in frame from base 1. Between the V and J ends, shortened by 9 bases and 2 bases respectively, the junction contains 10 bases. Looking up the germline V gene (reference sequence) yields CDR1 LNHDA and CDR2 SQIVND. TCRbeta CDR3 regions were amplified from genomic DNA using the immunoSEQ Assay, a bias-controlled multiplex PCR. On the study's bioinformatics: Nucleated cell counts per sample were estimated from amplification of reference gene primers within the assay. Sequence reads were collapsed and filtered to measure the absolute abundance of every unique TCRbeta CDR3 rearrangement. For each sample, productive Simpson clonality was calculated by taking the square root of Simpson's diversity index across productive rearrangements. TCRdb mirrors the immuneACCESS table, restricted to in-frame sequences. Some clones are absent from its copies; in checked studies, under half trace to an unresolved V gene, and the reason for the others is unknown. The V and J calls and clone size are taken from that table; D and trimming were inferred from the DNA. Within this sample are around 280,000 clones, with roughly 87% of them counted one time only. The leading ten clones occupy 2.2% of the sample.

A second Seattle source provided samples from volunteer blood donors who had recovered from COVID-19. Each collaborating institution followed its own protocols to collect whole blood in K2EDTA tubes. For TCRbeta analysis, collaborator samples were shipped as frozen whole blood, as isolated PBMCs, or as DNA extracted from either sample type. Here the chain combines TRBV19 and TRBJ2-5, with TRBD2 perhaps the D gene, on 5 matching bases. The clonotype was recovered from a woman aged 45-65 years who had recovered from COVID-19. Source material: peripheral blood. The sequenced DNA: TGTGCCAGCGGGATAGCACAAGAGACCCAGTACTTC. Protein translation: CASGIAQETQYF.